These 22 T cell receptor beta chains share one sample of origin, sequenced in a study of T cells in Graves' hyperthyroidism and ophthalmopathy. Template material for amplifying TCR beta CDR3 regions consisted of RNA transcripts. The HTBI primer set served for first-round RT-PCR of the TCR CDR3. From the multiplex PCR reads, TCRdb called clonotypes with MiXCR, one entry per CDR3 protein. Among roughly 600,000 distinct CDR3 sequences listed, about 15% were seen once. The sequencing input was blood. The receptors shown here come from a woman aged 50 to 60 with Graves' ophthalmopathy.

This clonotype was detected only a few times. This CDR3 reads CASGRGSGYEQFF. The CDR3 DNA reads as TGTGCCAGCGGCCGGGGCAGCGGATATGAGCAGTTCTTC. The chain combines TRBV7-3 with TRBJ2-1; D may be TRBD1 or TRBD2 (5 bases each). The CDR3 runs 13 residues. Germline CDR1 and CDR2: SGHTA and FQGTGA. With 8 bases removed from V and 8 bases from J, the gap between germline ends came to 16 bases.

This clonotype was found many times. The chain has TRBV11-2 and TRBJ2-3; no reliable D call. V was pared by 2 bases and J by 1 base, with 13 bases between. Germline values: CDR1 SGHAT, CDR2 FQNNGV. This CDR3 is built from 16 residues. Here the CDR3 reads CASSLIVPTGTDTQYF. CDR3 coding DNA: TGTGCCAGCAGCTTAATCGTACCCACGGGCACAGATACGCAGTATTTT.

Worth noting for this clonotype: Possible read error: a much larger clone is one base away. V and J are TRBV5-1 and TRBJ1-6; a weak D match, TRBD1 (5 bases). This CDR3 contains 15 residues. Between the trimmed V and J ends, which lost 4 bases and 9 bases, there was a span of 17 bases. The germline V gene has CDR1 SGHRS and CDR2 YFSETQ. CDR3 coding DNA: TGCGCCAGCAGCAGCCGACAGTCAGATAGTTCACCCCTCCACTTT. Protein product: CASSSRQSDSSPLHF.

This clonotype was observed many times. The chain has TRBV2 and TRBJ2-7, with 12 bases aligning to TRBD2. This CDR3 comprises 14 residues. The germline CDR1 and CDR2 sequences are SNHLY and FYNNEI. Germline trimming cut 4 bases from V and 3 bases from J; bases unmatched to any gene: 1. The CDR3 spells CASSVTSGGYEQYF. DNA of the CDR3: TGTGCCAGCAGTGTGACTAGCGGGGGCTACGAGCAGTACTTC.

This clonotype was recorded a few times. The rearrangement joins TRBV7-2 to TRBJ2-2; no firm D call. CDR1 SGHTA and CDR2 FQGNSA come from the germline V gene. Trimming took off 3 bases at V and 3 bases at J, with 8 bases between the two ends. This CDR3 has 14 amino acids. CDR3 DNA sequence: TGTGCCAGCAGCTTTAAACTTTACACCGGGGAGCTGTTTTTT. It specifies CASSFKLYTGELFF.

In its sample, this clonotype was seen many times. The chain is built from TRBV7-2 and TRBJ2-5; weak D call: TRBD2 (5 bases). The V gene lost 2 bases and the J gene lost 5 bases, with 15 bases spanning the gap. Germline-derived CDR1 and CDR2 are SGHTA and FQGNSA. There are 15 residues in the CDR3. The CDR3 DNA sequence: TGTGCCAGCAGCTTAATCTGGGGAGAGGTGGAGACCCAGTACTTC. This gives the protein CASSLIWGEVETQYF.

At least ten counts were recorded for this clonotype. J is TRBJ2-7 and V is TRBV6-2 or TRBV6-3; D is perhaps TRBD2 (6 bases). V dropped 2 bases and J dropped 4 bases, with 18 bases sitting between them. The CDR3 consists of 16 residues. Germline CDR1 reads MNHEY; CDR2 reads SVGEGT. The CDR3 DNA is TGTGCCAGCAGTTACCCACCGGGACGGGGACTGTACGAGCAGTACTTC. Protein product: CASSYPPGRGLYEQYF.

The chain employs TRBV20-1 and TRBJ2-7, with 12 bases that match TRBD2. There are 14 residues in the CDR3. After removal of 5 bases from V and 0 bases from J, the junction contained 2 bases not matched to a gene. Germline lookup yields CDR1 DFQATT and CDR2 SNEGSKA (reference sequence). CDR3 in amino acids: CSARLAGVSYEQYF. In DNA, the CDR3 is TGCAGTGCTCGACTAGCGGGGGTCTCCTACGAGCAGTACTTC.

This clonotype was seen more than once but under ten times. The chain employs TRBV19 and TRBJ2-2; D is uncertain. The CDR3 has 12 residues. Germline CDR1 is LNHDA and CDR2 is SQIVND (reference sequence). V shed 7 bases and J shed 2 bases, with 5 bases lying between them. The CDR3 is CASTINTGELFF. CDR3 DNA sequence: TGTGCCAGTACAATAAACACCGGGGAGCTGTTTTTT.

This sequence joins TRBV2 and TRBJ1-1, with D tentatively TRBD1 (6 bases). CDR3 length: 15 residues. V lost 2 bases and J lost 4, with 14 bases in between. Per germline, CDR1 SNHLY and CDR2 FYNNEI. This CDR3 reads CASSEWGRGGTEAFF. In DNA form, the CDR3 reads TGTGCCAGCAGTGAATGGGGACGAGGGGGCACTGAAGCTTTCTTT. Complete variable domain (other parts from reference TRBV2 and TRBJ1-1): EPEVTQTPSHQVTQMGQEVILRCVPISNHLYFYWYRQILGQKVEFLVSFYNNEISEKSEIFDDQFSVERPDGSNFTLKIRSTKLEDSAMYFCASSEWGRGGTEAFFGQGTRLTVV.

Only a few counts were recorded for this clonotype. The CDR3 bases are TGTGCCAGCAGCGTAGCGGGAGGGCACGAGACCCAGTACTTC. This sequence encodes CASSVAGGHETQYF. V gene TRBV9 combines with J gene TRBJ2-5, with 8 nucleotides matching TRBD2. The CDR3 covers 14 residues. CDR1 SGDLS and CDR2 YYNGEE come from the germline V gene. Unmatched junction bases numbered 3, after V lost 0 bases and J lost 5 bases.

In its sample, this clonotype was seen many times. J is TRBJ1-2 and V is TRBV4-3; D not resolved. Trimming removed 0 bases from V and 5 bases from J, with 25 bases in between. The CDR3 length is 19 residues. The germline V gene encodes CDR1 LGHNA and CDR2 YSLEER. As DNA, the CDR3 is TGCGCCAGCAGCCAAGATCTTGCCACCGGAGGGCTTCACCCGTATGGCTACACCTTC. It is translated as CASSQDLATGGLHPYGYTF.

This clonotype has a handful of counts. CDR3 residues: CASSLVGDRERNEQFF. CDR3 DNA: TGTGCCAGCAGCTTAGTGGGGGACAGGGAAAGGAATGAGCAGTTCTTC. V and J are TRBV7-9 and TRBJ2-1; 9 bases match TRBD1. The CDR3 totals 16 residues. After removal of 1 base from V and 7 bases from J, the junction contained 8 bases not matched to a gene. CDR1 and CDR2 from the germline V gene are SEHNR and FQNEAQ (reference sequence).

This clonotype was seen ten or more times. V usage is TRBV2 and J usage is TRBJ1-1; 7 bases match TRBD1. The CDR3 loop spans 12 amino acids. Looked up from germline, CDR1 is SNHLY and CDR2 is FYNNEI. V gave up 4 bases and J gave up 6 bases; unmatched junction bases: 2. CDR3 DNA: TGTGCCAGCAGTGTCCAGGGGGCTGAAGCTTTCTTT. Residues: CASSVQGAEAFF.

This clonotype was counted only a few times. V gene TRBV20-1 combines with J gene TRBJ2-1, with TRBD2 identical over 11 bases. Trimming removed 1 base from V and 2 bases from J; junction bases left unmatched: 1. The CDR3 has 15 residues. The germline V gene encodes CDR1 DFQATT and CDR2 SNEGSKA (reference sequence). CDR3 in amino acids: CSARAGLAAYNEQFF. As DNA, the CDR3 is TGCAGTGCTAGAGCGGGACTAGCGGCCTACAATGAGCAGTTCTTC.

This clonotype was counted many times. This chain joins TRBV2 and TRBJ2-3, with 11 bases fitting TRBD1. The CDR3 loop spans 16 amino acids. Germline loops: CDR1 SNHLY, CDR2 FYNNEI. The J segment lost 5 bases and the V segment lost 6 bases, leaving 10 bases of the junction unmatched. The CDR3 DNA sequence: TGTGCCAGCAGAGACCCTGGGACAGGGGGTTTAGATACGCAGTATTTT. Protein sequence: CASRDPGTGGLDTQYF.

Concerning this clonotype: Because the CDR3 is missing its conserved closing phenylalanine or tryptophan, this is likely a read error. V usage is TRBV7-9 and J usage is TRBJ2-2, with 11 bases fitting TRBD2. Per the germline V gene, CDR1 is SEHNR and CDR2 is FQNEAQ (reference sequence). After removal of 5 bases from V and 1 base from J, the junction contained 15 bases not matched to a gene. This CDR3 has 20 amino acids. CDR3 DNA: TGTGCCAGCAGCCCCAAGGCGGTGTTGGGACTAGCGGTGAACACCGGGGAGCTGTTTTCT. This codes for CASSPKAVLGLAVNTGELFS.

This clonotype has a count of ten or more. The chain employs TRBV7-2 and TRBJ1-5; tentatively, D is TRBD1 (5 bases). The ends were cut back, 1 base at V and 1 base at J, with 8 bases in the middle. CDR3 size: 15 residues. Germline V gene data show CDR1 as SGHTA and CDR2 as FQGNSA. CDR3 protein: CASSLDGGSNQPQHF. The CDR3 region has the DNA TGTGCCAGCAGCTTAGACGGGGGGAGCAATCAGCCCCAGCATTTT.

This clonotype was counted many times. J is TRBJ2-3 and V is TRBV18; possibly TRBD2 for D (6 bases). The germline V and J ends were trimmed by 0 bases and 7 bases, with 11 bases remaining between them. Germline V gene data show CDR1 as KGHSH and CDR2 as LQKENI. The CDR3 sequence is 14 residues long. Here the CDR3 DNA reads TGTGCCAGCTCACCACCCGCGGGGAAATATACGCAGTATTTT. It codes for CASSPPAGKYTQYF.

At least ten counts were recorded for this clonotype. CDR3 protein: CASIRTGGITGELFF. CDR3 nucleotide sequence: TGTGCCAGCATTAGGACAGGGGGCATCACCGGGGAGCTGTTTTTT. The chain carries TRBV6-2 or TRBV6-3 and TRBJ2-2, with TRBD1 matching 11 bases. The CDR3 extends over 15 amino acids. The germline CDR1 and CDR2 sequences are MNHEY and SVGEGT. After removal of 7 bases from V and 4 bases from J, the junction contained 5 bases not matched to a gene.

This clonotype was observed at least ten times. This chain uses TRBV3-1 with TRBJ2-2, with D maybe TRBD2 (6 bases). The CDR3 extends over 16 amino acids. Germline CDR1 and CDR2: LGHDT and YNNKEL (reference sequence). The V end lost 0 bases, the J end lost 5 bases, and 13 bases lay between the germline ends. CDR3 sequence: CASSQDLLAMTGELFF. The CDR3 DNA reads as TGTGCCAGCAGCCAAGATCTCCTAGCGATGACCGGGGAGCTGTTTTTT.

This chain links TRBV12-3 or TRBV12-4 with TRBJ2-1; 14 positions agree with TRBD2. CDR3 length: 16 amino acids. The trim removed 6 bases at V and 8 bases at J, leaving 9 bases unmatched. The CDR3 region is CASSQGLAGGGYEQFF. The CDR3 nucleotides are TGTGCCAGCAGCCAAGGACTAGCGGGAGGTGGGTATGAGCAGTTCTTC.